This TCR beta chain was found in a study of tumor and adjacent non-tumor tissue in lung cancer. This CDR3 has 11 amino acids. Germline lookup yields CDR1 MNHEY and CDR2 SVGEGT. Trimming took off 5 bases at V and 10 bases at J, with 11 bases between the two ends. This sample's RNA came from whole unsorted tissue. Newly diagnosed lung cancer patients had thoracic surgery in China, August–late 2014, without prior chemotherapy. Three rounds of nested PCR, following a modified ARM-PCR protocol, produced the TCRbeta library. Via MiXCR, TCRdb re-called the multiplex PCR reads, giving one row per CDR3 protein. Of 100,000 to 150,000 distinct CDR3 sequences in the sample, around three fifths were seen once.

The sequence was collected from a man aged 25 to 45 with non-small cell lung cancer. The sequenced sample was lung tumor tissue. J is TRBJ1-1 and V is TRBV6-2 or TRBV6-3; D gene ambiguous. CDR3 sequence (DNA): TGTGCCAGCAGTCCCGGCCTTGGAGCTTTCTTT. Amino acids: CASSPGLGAFF.